The 27 T cell receptor beta chains given below trace back to one sample, sequenced in a study of Ad26.COV2.S vaccination and SARS-CoV-2 variants. Treatment in this sample: around 19 received Ad26.COV2.S at low or high dose, single or two shots; about five received placebo; per-sample allocation not given. Day 63 following the first vaccine or placebo injection was when the samples were taken. Profiled with immunoSEQ multiplex PCR; TCRdb holds only in-frame clones, not every one. The sample carries 400,000 to 450,000 clones, roughly 87% recorded once. The starting material was peripheral blood, obtained in a trial of Ad26.COV2.S vaccine versus placebo. These receptors all stem from a person between 18 and 65 years old who received the Ad26.COV2.S COVID-19 vaccine or a placebo.

The chain recombines TRBV6-5 with TRBJ2-5; TRBD2 aligns across 12 bases. Germline V lookup: CDR1 MNHEY, CDR2 SVGAGI. The CDR3 contains 14 residues. J gave up 4 bases and V 6 bases, and 3 bases lay outside the gene matches. The CDR3 loop reads CASRGLAGGETQYF. For the CDR3, the DNA is TGTGCCAGCAGGGGACTAGCGGGTGGAGAGACCCAGTACTTC.

The sample holds a few counts of this clone. The chain combines TRBV28 with TRBJ2-1; TRBD2 is a possible D gene (6 bases). The ends were cut back, 7 bases at V and 3 bases at J, with 10 bases in the middle. The CDR3 has 13 amino acids. Germline loops: CDR1 MDHEN, CDR2 SYDVKM. CDR3: CASTKGLYNEQFF. The CDR3 DNA is TGTGCCAGCACAAAGGGACTCTACAATGAGCAGTTCTTC.

V is TRBV28 and J is TRBJ2-6, with D possibly matching TRBD1 (6 bases). V was clipped by 4 bases and J by 2 bases, with 9 bases between them. The CDR3 totals 15 residues. Germline loops: CDR1 MDHEN, CDR2 SYDVKM. The CDR3 sequence: CASSSDRPGANVLTF. CDR3 coding DNA: TGTGCCAGCAGTTCCGACAGGCCTGGGGCCAACGTCCTGACTTTC. The full variable domain, with the rest looked up from reference TRBV28 and TRBJ2-6, is DVKVTQSSRYLVKRTGEKVFLECVQDMDHENMFWYRQDPGLGLRLIYFSYDVKMKEKGDIPEGYSVSREKKERFSLILESASTNQTSMYLCASSSDRPGANVLTFGAGSRLTVL.

J is TRBJ1-1 and V is TRBV4-3; D unclear. Per the germline V gene, CDR1 is LGHNA and CDR2 is YSLEER. The CDR3 spans 13 residues. V shed 0 bases and J shed 1 base, with 3 bases lying between them. This CDR3 is CASSQDWNTEAFF. The CDR3 DNA reads TGCGCCAGCAGCCAAGATTGGAACACTGAAGCTTTCTTT.

The chain couples TRBV28 to TRBJ1-5; TRBD1 aligns across 8 bases. CDR1 and CDR2 from the germline V gene are MDHEN and SYDVKM. With V trimmed by 2 bases and J by 0 bases, 6 bases remained unmatched. The CDR3 consists of 17 residues. The CDR3 DNA is TGTGCCAGCAGTTTAGGAGGACAGGGTAATAGCAATCAGCCCCAGCATTTT. It specifies CASSLGGQGNSNQPQHF.

This clone was observed once. This sequence joins TRBV10-3 and TRBJ1-5; 7 bases are shared with TRBD1. V dropped 10 bases and J dropped 0; count of bases not matched to a gene: 9. This CDR3 is built from 15 residues. CDR1 and CDR2 (germline): ENHRY, SYGVKD. CDR3: CATRGTHASNQPQHF. CDR3 nucleotides: TGTGCCACCAGGGGGACACATGCTAGCAATCAGCCCCAGCATTTT.

The V and J genes are TRBV18 and TRBJ2-7; D is unresolved. With 4 bases removed from V and 3 bases from J, the gap between germline ends came to 10 bases. CDR1 and CDR2 from the germline V gene are KGHSH and LQKENI. This CDR3 is 13 amino acids long. The CDR3 is CASSLDKFYEQYF. The DNA of the CDR3 is TGTGCCAGCTCACTCGACAAGTTCTACGAGCAGTACTTC.

In nucleotides, the CDR3 is TGTGCCAGCGGCCTAGCGGGGACCAGCGATACGCAGTATTTT. Translating gives CASGLAGTSDTQYF. The chain uses TRBV28 and TRBJ2-3; 9 nucleotides align to TRBD2. Germline CDR1 is MDHEN and CDR2 is SYDVKM. CDR3 length: 14 amino acids. Trimming removed 8 bases from V and 6 bases from J; junction bases left unmatched: 9.

The chain combines TRBV28 with TRBJ2-5; the match to TRBD1 covers 9 bases. V lost 3 bases, J lost 2 bases, and 4 bases stayed unmatched. This CDR3 comprises 15 residues. The V gene's germline CDR1 is MDHEN and CDR2 SYDVKM. The CDR3 DNA reads as TGTGCCAGCAGTTTGGGACAGGGTGGGCAAGAGACCCAGTACTTC. Protein product: CASSLGQGGQETQYF.

The chain has TRBV3-1 (or the pseudogene TRBV3-2) and TRBJ2-1; D is unresolved. Germline lookup yields CDR1 LGHDT and CDR2 YNNKEL (reference sequence). The V end was cut by 6 bases, the J end by 0 bases, with 9 bases between. The CDR3 totals 14 residues. Here the CDR3 DNA reads TGTGCCAGCAGAGCGAGAAGCTCCTACAATGAGCAGTTCTTC. Translating gives CASRARSSYNEQFF.

This chain joins TRBV4-1 and TRBJ2-2, with TRBD2 as a possible D gene (7 bases). Per the germline V gene, CDR1 is MGHRA and CDR2 is YSYEKL. Trimming shortened V by 1 base and J by 6 bases, and 12 bases separated the two germline ends. The CDR3 totals 15 residues. The CDR3 spells CASSQVGGAPGELFF. CDR3 coding DNA: TGCGCCAGCAGCCAAGTAGGGGGGGCGCCCGGGGAGCTGTTTTTT.

The chain uses TRBV5-1 and TRBJ2-1, with D possibly being TRBD2 (6 bases). The germline V gene has CDR1 SGHRS and CDR2 YFSETQ. V lost 6 bases to trimming and J lost 0 bases, with 25 bases between them. The CDR3 extends over 19 amino acids. DNA of the CDR3: TGCGCCAGCAACTCTCGTATCGGTGGCGGAGGGAGCTCCTACAATGAGCAGTTCTTC. Protein sequence: CASNSRIGGGGSSYNEQFF.

The J gene is TRBJ1-6, the V gene TRBV28; 7 nucleotides match TRBD1. Trimming cost V 7 bases and J 5 bases; bases outside gene matches: 5. CDR1 MDHEN and CDR2 SYDVKM come from the germline V gene. The CDR3 loop spans 14 amino acids. The CDR3 sequence: CASKPGQDNSPLHF. Here the CDR3 DNA reads TGTGCCAGCAAACCCGGACAGGATAATTCACCCCTCCACTTT.

The chain couples TRBV27 to TRBJ1-4, with D maybe TRBD1 (5 bases). V lost 4 bases to trimming and J lost 0 bases, with 12 bases between them. This CDR3 has 16 residues. Germline CDR1 reads MNHEY; CDR2 reads SMNVEV (reference sequence). In DNA form, the CDR3 reads TGTGCCAGCAGTTACTCAGGGTTGGCAACTAATGAAAAACTGTTTTTT. It yields the protein CASSYSGLATNEKLFF.

This chain links TRBV30 with TRBJ2-7; D remains unclear. Germline V gene lookup returns CDR1 GTSNPN and CDR2 SVGIG (reference sequence). This CDR3 is 12 amino acids long. Trimming took off 2 bases at V and 3 bases at J, with 8 bases between the two ends. CDR3 region: CAWSPVGYEQYF. In DNA, the CDR3 is TGTGCCTGGAGTCCGGTTGGCTACGAGCAGTACTTC.

The J gene is TRBJ2-1, the V gene TRBV27; 8 bases match TRBD2. This CDR3 comprises 15 residues. Germline CDR1 is MNHEY and CDR2 is SMNVEV (reference sequence). Trimming took 2 bases from V and 7 from J; bases not matched to a gene: 7. The CDR3 reads CASSLIREGRNEQFF. CDR3 coding DNA: TGTGCCAGCAGTTTAATCCGGGAGGGAAGAAATGAGCAGTTCTTC.

In this sample, this clone turned up a few times. This sequence joins TRBV4-3 and TRBJ2-7, with D uncertain. The CDR3 is 14 residues long. The germline V gene encodes CDR1 LGHNA and CDR2 YSLEER. Trimming stripped 1 base from V and 3 bases from J, with 10 bases between. CDR3 residues: CASSQVNYHYEQYF. The CDR3 nucleotides read TGCGCCAGCAGCCAAGTCAACTACCACTACGAGCAGTACTTC.

The gene calls are TRBV6-5 and TRBJ1-5; D is perhaps TRBD1 (6 bases). Germline values: CDR1 MNHEY, CDR2 SVGAGI. The V end was cut by 6 bases, the J end by 4 bases, with 10 bases between. The CDR3 is 13 amino acids. The CDR3 coding sequence is TGTGCCAGCAGCCTGGACAGAAATCAGCCCCAGCATTTT. It encodes CASSLDRNQPQHF.

The J gene is TRBJ2-5, the V gene TRBV27, with D possibly matching TRBD2 (6 bases). Trimming left V 6 bases short and J 4 bases short, with 27 bases between. Germline V CDR1 and CDR2: MNHEY, SMNVEV (reference sequence). The CDR3 is 18 amino acids. The chain's CDR3 is CASSHLREPRDSRETQYF. The CDR3 DNA is TGTGCCAGCAGCCACCTCAGGGAACCCCGGGACTCCAGAGAGACCCAGTACTTC.

The J gene is TRBJ2-3, the V gene TRBV4-3, with no clear D. Germline CDR1 LGHNA, CDR2 YSLEER. The CDR3 totals 15 residues. V lost 2 bases, J lost 0 bases, and 9 bases lay in between. In DNA, the CDR3 is TGCGCCAGCAGCCAAAGGCTGCCTAGCACAGATACGCAGTATTTT. Protein product: CASSQRLPSTDTQYF.

The sample holds a few counts of this clone. This sequence joins TRBV6-4 and TRBJ1-6; D remains unclear. The germline V gene encodes CDR1 MRHNA and CDR2 SNTAGT. Trimming removed 8 bases at V and 0 bases at J, with 11 bases between. The length of the CDR3 is 15 residues. The CDR3 sequence is CASLPAVSYNSPLHF. The CDR3 nucleotides are TGTGCCAGCCTGCCTGCAGTCTCCTATAATTCACCCCTCCACTTT.

The CDR3 DNA follows: TGTGCCAGCAGCCGACGGACAGTGCCCGGGGAGCTGTTTTTT. Amino acid sequence: CASSRRTVPGELFF. This chain links TRBV14 with TRBJ2-2; tentative D call: TRBD1 (6 bases). The length of the CDR3 is 14 residues. From germline, CDR1 is SGHDN and CDR2 FVKESK. V lost 4 bases to trimming and J lost 6 bases, with 12 bases between them.

V usage is TRBV13 and J usage is TRBJ2-5; no clear D. Germline CDR1 reads PRHDT; CDR2 reads FYEKMQ (reference sequence). The CDR3 runs to 16 residues. V was cut by 0 bases and J by 0 bases, with 11 bases left in between. The CDR3, as DNA: TGTGCCAGCAGCTTAGGGCCTAGTGGCTACCAAGAGACCCAGTACTTC. Its protein product is CASSLGPSGYQETQYF.

V usage is TRBV27 and J usage is TRBJ1-6; D gene uncertain. CDR3 length: 14 residues. Germline CDR1 is MNHEY and CDR2 is SMNVEV (reference sequence). V lost 0 bases and J 6 bases, leaving 6 bases between the germline ends. The CDR3 coding sequence is TGTGCCAGCAGTTTATCAGGGATTAATTCACCCCTCCACTTT. Translated: CASSLSGINSPLHF.

This clone was detected once. The chain combines TRBV28 with TRBJ2-3, with D uncertain. The CDR3 has 14 amino acids. CDR1 and CDR2 from the germline V gene are MDHEN and SYDVKM. The ends were cut back, 3 bases at V and 1 base at J, with 8 bases in the middle. In nucleotides, the CDR3 is TGTGCCAGCAGTTTTGGCTCGGGCACAGATACGCAGTATTTT. It is translated as CASSFGSGTDTQYF.

This clone was counted only a few times. J is TRBJ2-1 and V is TRBV19; D call uncertain. This CDR3 has 11 amino acids. Trimming left V 4 bases short and J 5 bases short, with 3 bases between. Germline CDR1 is LNHDA and CDR2 is SQIVND (reference sequence). The CDR3 region has the DNA TGTGCCAGTAGTAAGGACAATGAGCAGTTCTTC. Its protein product is CASSKDNEQFF.

The genes are TRBV9 and TRBJ2-3, with 10 bases that match TRBD2. With 3 bases clipped from V and 3 bases from J, the junction kept 4 bases outside the gene matches. The CDR3 runs 15 residues. CDR1 and CDR2 from the germline V gene are SGDLS and YYNGEE. DNA for the CDR3: TGTGCCAGCAGCGCTAGCGGGAGCTTGACAGATACGCAGTATTTT. This gives the protein CASSASGSLTDTQYF.